These T cell receptor beta chains were read from a single sample in a study of long-term antiretroviral therapy in people with HIV. The repertoire was sequenced with immunoSEQ multiplex PCR; TCRdb's copy has only in-frame clones and lacks some. The sample lists tens of thousands of clones, 82% seen once, with 11% to 15% in the top ten. The material sequenced was unsorted PBMCs, taken 2.9 years after starting antiretroviral therapy. All receptors come from a man aged 45 to 65 with HIV. Each CDR3 is given without its conserved first and last residue. Fields, in order: CDR3 protein, V gene, CDR3 length.

cdr3_aa: ASSETGDSYEQY; v_call: TRBV6-1; cdr3_length: 12
cdr3_aa: ASSSIPGSGYT; v_call: TRBV2; cdr3_length: 11
cdr3_aa: ASGISDTQY; v_call: TRBV27; cdr3_length: 9
cdr3_aa: ASTSTVSLPGY; v_call: TRBV7-3; cdr3_length: 11
cdr3_aa: ASSLGQGRNEQF; v_call: TRBV7-9; cdr3_length: 12
cdr3_aa: ASSQDGGLAGVETQY; v_call: TRBV4-2; cdr3_length: 15
cdr3_aa: ASSYSRTPARNTIY; v_call: TRBV6-7; cdr3_length: 14
cdr3_aa: ASSQADRATYEQY; v_call: TRBV4-1; cdr3_length: 13
cdr3_aa: ASSFSGMDYGYT; v_call: TRBV7-9; cdr3_length: 12
cdr3_aa: ASSVAGQGSTGELF; v_call: TRBV19; cdr3_length: 14
cdr3_aa: ASSQKLEVNGFYEQY; v_call: TRBV4-1; cdr3_length: 15
cdr3_aa: ASSRITTNEKLF; v_call: TRBV6-6; cdr3_length: 12
cdr3_aa: ASSDSGGADTQY; v_call: TRBV6-4; cdr3_length: 12
cdr3_aa: ASSPPPRPYEQY; v_call: TRBV18; cdr3_length: 12
cdr3_aa: ASSISSDGLSYNEQF; v_call: TRBV19; cdr3_length: 15
cdr3_aa: AWFLAGGNTIY; v_call: TRBV30; cdr3_length: 11
cdr3_aa: ASSVAPATNEKLF; v_call: TRBV9; cdr3_length: 13
cdr3_aa: ASSSQGGIASSYNSPLH; v_call: TRBV7-8; cdr3_length: 17
cdr3_aa: ASSPKRGRIRLSYNEQF; v_call: TRBV28; cdr3_length: 17
cdr3_aa: ASSPGTAYEQY; v_call: TRBV27; cdr3_length: 11
cdr3_aa: ASSLWAGGYAETQY; v_call: TRBV5-6; cdr3_length: 14
cdr3_aa: ASSGINYGYT; v_call: TRBV11-2; cdr3_length: 10
cdr3_aa: ASSLSGANTEAF; v_call: TRBV27; cdr3_length: 12
cdr3_aa: ASSYQGAHTQY; v_call: TRBV6-5; cdr3_length: 11
cdr3_aa: ASSPRDSATYEQY; v_call: TRBV18; cdr3_length: 13
cdr3_aa: ASSQEGAETQY; v_call: TRBV14; cdr3_length: 11
cdr3_aa: ASSPGGGLNTEAF; v_call: TRBV11-3; cdr3_length: 13
cdr3_aa: ASGTGASGAYQETQY; v_call: TRBV7-3; cdr3_length: 15
cdr3_aa: ASSSSYRVGSPLH; v_call: TRBV5-6; cdr3_length: 13
cdr3_aa: ASSRGGEQY; v_call: TRBV27; cdr3_length: 9
cdr3_aa: ATSTGIGAEAF; v_call: TRBV6-6; cdr3_length: 11
cdr3_aa: ASSLGIQDTQY; v_call: TRBV5-1; cdr3_length: 11
cdr3_aa: ASSLGQKETQY; v_call: TRBV5-4; cdr3_length: 11
cdr3_aa: ASSFTGEFSSYNSPLH; v_call: TRBV7-9; cdr3_length: 16
cdr3_aa: ASSYVRDTEAF; v_call: TRBV6-1; cdr3_length: 11
cdr3_aa: ASSQGSSQETQY; v_call: TRBV4-2; cdr3_length: 12
cdr3_aa: ASSLADTEAF; v_call: TRBV5-4; cdr3_length: 10
cdr3_aa: ASSQDGGSNYGYT; v_call: TRBV4-2; cdr3_length: 13
cdr3_aa: ASSLTGNTIY; v_call: TRBV7-6; cdr3_length: 10
cdr3_aa: ASSQEATTQEAQY; v_call: TRBV4-3; cdr3_length: 13
cdr3_aa: ASSEVRGSTDTQY; v_call: TRBV6-4; cdr3_length: 13
cdr3_aa: ASSLNPGLAAKTGELF; v_call: TRBV7-9; cdr3_length: 16
cdr3_aa: AISAPGTGESGYT; v_call: TRBV10-3; cdr3_length: 13
cdr3_aa: ASSEAGSDTEAF; v_call: TRBV2; cdr3_length: 12
cdr3_aa: ASSWETGGANYGYT; v_call: TRBV5-1; cdr3_length: 14
cdr3_aa: AGSGGVGEKLF; v_call: TRBV6-1; cdr3_length: 11
cdr3_aa: ASSDPSGGETQY; v_call: TRBV25-1; cdr3_length: 12
cdr3_aa: ASSEAWAEFNSNQPQH; v_call: TRBV2; cdr3_length: 16
cdr3_aa: ASSLDVGTDTQY; v_call: TRBV5-1; cdr3_length: 12
cdr3_aa: ASSGRDRGKGQGGTEAF; v_call: TRBV6-1; cdr3_length: 17
cdr3_aa: ASSQDRGNNYGYT; v_call: TRBV4-1; cdr3_length: 13
cdr3_aa: ASSEEGSSNQPQH; v_call: TRBV4-1; cdr3_length: 13
cdr3_aa: ASRGWTSNTGELF; v_call: TRBV2; cdr3_length: 13
cdr3_aa: ASSPSGGLSYEQY; v_call: TRBV6-5; cdr3_length: 13
cdr3_aa: ASSQMDRGRGDTQY; v_call: TRBV7-9; cdr3_length: 14
cdr3_aa: ASSPKGEKGLGKLF; v_call: TRBV5-1; cdr3_length: 14